This record concerns one T cell receptor beta chain sequence. Its antigen is currently not known. Base qualities were left out, and no much larger clone turns up one base away. Whole blood was collected in K2EDTA tubes by collaborating institutions according to the institutions' own protocols. For TCRbeta analysis, collaborators shipped samples in one of three forms: frozen whole blood, isolated PBMCs, or DNA extracted from either of those sample types. This record comes from a study of blood T cell repertoires in COVID-19 (dated by TCRdb to between 2020 and 2021). Regarding the complete study: The collaborator samples originated in the United States, Italy and Spain and spanned the acute and convalescent phases of COVID-19. The prospective study material was composed of cDNA or gDNA derived from T cells, B-cell-depleted T cells, or PBMCs. Deeply sampled blood TCRbeta repertoires from subjects exposed to, actively infected with, or recovered from COVID-19 were included in the dataset. The repertoires were made available in a free public database intended to serve as a resource for research on the immune response to SARS-CoV-2. Samples were obtained from the ongoing ImmuneRACE study (first 160 participants) and from about 1,300 subjects provided by 6 global collaborators. Nearly every sample came with metadata listing a de-identified subject ID, COVID-19 status, age in years and sex. Where available, HLA class I and class II types were obtained from metadata supplied by the sample provider rather than from assay-based typing.

The immunoSEQ Assay, a bias-controlled multiplex PCR, was used to amplify TCRbeta CDR3 regions from genomic DNA. In the paper's pipeline: The number of nucleated cells in each sample was estimated from the amplification of reference gene primers within the assay. To quantify the absolute abundance of each unique TCRbeta CDR3 rearrangement, sequence reads were collapsed and filtered. Productive Simpson clonality was computed per sample as the square root of Simpson's diversity index over productive rearrangements. TCRdb took over this immuneACCESS table, retaining in-frame rearrangements with V and J assigned. Such tables are incomplete; in checked studies, under half of the missing clones stem from an unresolved V gene, and the remainder is unexplained. Clonal size and the V and J genes are those of that table, whereas D and trimming came from the DNA. The sample table contains 150,000 to 200,000 clones; only one count was recorded for about 74% of them. The biggest ten clones account for less than 3% of the sample.

What the research found in general, with its limitations: The amount of clinical and demographic metadata varied by source and participant and was provided uncurated.

Per the germline V gene (reference sequence), MNHEY is the CDR1 and SMNVEV is the CDR2. Spanning cysteine to phenylalanine, the CDR3 consists of 16 amino acids. Only the CDR3 DNA is retained, 48 bases long and in frame from the first base. Between the V and J ends, shortened by 2 bases and 4 bases respectively, the junction contains 14 bases. This TCR came from a woman older than 75 with acute or convalescent COVID-19. Sequencing was done on a sample of peripheral blood. This chain is built from TRBV27 and TRBJ1-4, and possibly TRBD1, on 6 matching bases. The CDR3 reads as follows: CASSLTGTKINEKLFF. The DNA sequence reads TGTGCCAGCAGTTTAACCGGGACAAAAATTAATGAAAAACTGTTTTTT.